The TCR beta chain under discussion was sequenced for a study of cytomegalovirus exposure and HLA in healthy donors. Study-wide results and caveats: The study put some 150 TCR beta chains on its list as cytomegalovirus-associated. Later examination showed HLA-associated TCR beta chains had greater clonal expansion than equally common others.

The PCR employed 60 Vbeta primers together with 13 Jbeta primers. The method was immunoSEQ multiplex PCR; TCRdb's version includes in-frame clones alone and lacks a portion of them. Found here are about 190,000 clones, approximately 84% of them singletons; the top ten hold 3% to 4%. Trimming shortened V by 2 bases and J by 7 bases, and 15 bases separated the two germline ends. The CDR3 runs to 15 residues. A word on this clone: Antigen: not known.

The sample consisted of PBMCs. The receptor was isolated from a man in his fifties or sixties in good health and CMV-seronegative. The chain couples TRBV23-1 to TRBJ1-5; D gene ambiguous. TRBV23-1 is sorted into the ORF group, with uncertain function. Here the CDR3 reads CASSQTRGWQQPQHF. For the CDR3, the DNA is TGCGCCAGCAGTCAAACGCGAGGGTGGCAACAGCCCCAGCATTTT.